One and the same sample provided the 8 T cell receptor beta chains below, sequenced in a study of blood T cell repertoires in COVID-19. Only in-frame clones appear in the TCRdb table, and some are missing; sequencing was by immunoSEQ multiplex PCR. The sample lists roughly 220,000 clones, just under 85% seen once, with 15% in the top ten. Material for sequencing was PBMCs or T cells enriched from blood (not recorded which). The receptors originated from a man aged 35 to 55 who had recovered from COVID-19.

In DNA form, the CDR3 reads TGTGCCAGCAGCCAAGCCCCGGGGAACACTGAAGCTTTCTTT. Translated, it gives CASSQAPGNTEAFF. The J gene is TRBJ1-1, the V gene TRBV5-4; D unclear. This CDR3 region has 14 residues. Germline loops: CDR1 SGHNT, CDR2 YYREEE (reference sequence). The V end lost 4 bases, the J end lost 1 base, and 11 bases lay between the germline ends.

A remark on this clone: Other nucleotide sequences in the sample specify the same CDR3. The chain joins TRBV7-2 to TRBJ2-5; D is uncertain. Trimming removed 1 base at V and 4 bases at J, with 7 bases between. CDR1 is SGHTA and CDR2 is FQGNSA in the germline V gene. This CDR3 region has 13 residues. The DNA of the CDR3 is TGTGCCAGCAGCTTAGGTCCGGGAGAGACCCAGTACTTC. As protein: CASSLGPGETQYF.

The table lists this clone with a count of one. The CDR3: CATSDFFRFDEQFF. CDR3 bases: TGTGCCACCAGTGATTTTTTCAGGTTCGATGAGCAGTTCTTC. This rearrangement joins TRBV24-1 to TRBJ2-1, with D unclear. This CDR3 is built from 14 residues. From germline, CDR1 is KGHDR and CDR2 SFDVKD. Trimming stripped 1 base from V and 8 bases from J, with 11 bases between.

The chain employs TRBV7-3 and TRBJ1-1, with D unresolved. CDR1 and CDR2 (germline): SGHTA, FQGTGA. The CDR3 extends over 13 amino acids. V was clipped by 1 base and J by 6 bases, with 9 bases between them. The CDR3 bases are TGTGCCAGCAGCTTAATTATCGGGTCTGAAGCTTTCTTT. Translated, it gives CASSLIIGSEAFF.

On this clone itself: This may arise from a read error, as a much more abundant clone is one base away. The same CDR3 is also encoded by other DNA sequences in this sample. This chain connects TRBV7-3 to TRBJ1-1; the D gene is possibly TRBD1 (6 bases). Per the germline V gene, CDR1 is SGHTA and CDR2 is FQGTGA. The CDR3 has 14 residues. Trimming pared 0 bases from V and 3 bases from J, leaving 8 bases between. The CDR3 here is CASSLTGGDTEAFF. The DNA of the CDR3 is TGTGCCAGCAGCTTAACAGGGGGGGACACTGAAGCTTTCTTT. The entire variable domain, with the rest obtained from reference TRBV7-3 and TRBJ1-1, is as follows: GAGVSQTPSNKVTEKGKYVELRCDPISGHTALYWYRQSLGQGPEFLIYFQGTGAADDSGLPNDRFFAVRPEGSVSTLKIQRTERGDSAVYLCASSLTGGDTEAFFGQGTRLTVV.

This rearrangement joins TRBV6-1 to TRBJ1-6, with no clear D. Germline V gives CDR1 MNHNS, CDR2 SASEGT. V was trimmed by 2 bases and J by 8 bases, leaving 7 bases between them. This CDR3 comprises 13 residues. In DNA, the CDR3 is TGTGCCAGCAGTGAAAGGAGGGATTCACCCCTCCACTTT. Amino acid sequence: CASSERRDSPLHF.

CDR3 coding DNA: TGTGCCAGCAGCCAAGTTCGGCAGGAGAACACTGAAGCTTTCTTT. Its translation: CASSQVRQENTEAFF. This chain links TRBV4-2 with TRBJ1-1, with D unclear. Trimming shortened V by 1 base and J by 1 base, and 10 bases separated the two germline ends. CDR1 and CDR2 (germline): LGHNA, YNFKEQ. This CDR3 has 15 amino acids.

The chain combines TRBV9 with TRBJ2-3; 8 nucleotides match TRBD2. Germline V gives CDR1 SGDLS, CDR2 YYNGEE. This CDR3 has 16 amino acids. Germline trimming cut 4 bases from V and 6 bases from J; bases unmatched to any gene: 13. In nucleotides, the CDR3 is TGTGCCAGCAGCCCAAACCCGGGAGGGCAGGGGGATACGCAGTATTTT. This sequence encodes CASSPNPGGQGDTQYF.